What follows describes a single TCR beta chain. What it binds is not known. One end of the junction varies from germline; a read error may be responsible. The read comes to an end 3 residues before the CDR3 does, leaving the germline J gene to fill in the end. The assay was immunoSEQ multiplex PCR, and TCRdb's table has in-frame clones only and misses some. This sample carries approximately 22,000 clones, with roughly 10% going to the ten biggest clones. CDR1 MNHNS and CDR2 SASEGT come from the germline V gene. The CDR3 loop spans 14 amino acids. This record belongs to a study of T cells in women clearing cervical HPV infection. Overall study results and limits: TRBV6-7 relative abundance averaged roughly 0.099% in cases and about 0.15% in controls.

The receptor was derived from a woman aged 18 to 75 with a cervical HPV16 infection that either progressed to CIN3+ or cleared (not recorded which). V is TRBV6-1 and J is TRBJ1-5, with TRBD1 as a possible D gene (6 bases). What was sequenced was blood buffy coat. CDR3 in amino acids: CASREAGDLQPQHF. The sequenced part of the CDR3 DNA is TGTGCCAGCAGGGAAGCAGGGGACTTACAGCCC.